The 3 T cell receptor beta chains listed next were all sequenced from one sample in a study of blood T cell repertoires in COVID-19. TCRdb keeps only in-frame clones here, not all; method: immunoSEQ multiplex PCR. The sample has 30,000 or so clones, approximately 86% seen once. The sequencing sample was made of peripheral blood. The receptors originated from a woman aged 80 or older with active or convalescent COVID-19.

The chain recombines TRBV5-1 with TRBJ2-3, with 16 bases identical to TRBD2. The germline V gene encodes CDR1 SGHRS and CDR2 YFSETQ. The CDR3 consists of 16 residues. V lost 5 bases and J lost 3; bases outside the gene matches: 3. The CDR3 protein is CASRPGLAGGTDTQYF. The CDR3 DNA reads TGCGCCAGCAGGCCGGGACTAGCGGGAGGGACAGATACGCAGTATTTT.

The CDR3: CASSYRGIGTDTQYF. CDR3 DNA: TGTGCCAGCAGTTACCGAGGCATCGGGACAGATACGCAGTATTTT. The V call is TRBV6-2 or TRBV6-3, the J call TRBJ2-3; D gene uncertain. Germline V CDR1 and CDR2: MNHEY, SVGEGT. V dropped 2 bases and J dropped 3 bases, with 12 bases sitting between them. This CDR3 has 15 residues.

V usage is TRBV11-1 and J usage is TRBJ2-5; 9 bases line up with TRBD1. V trimming: 2 bases; J trimming: 2 bases; junction bases outside the gene matches: 6. The CDR3 contains 16 residues. The V gene's germline CDR1 is SGHAT and CDR2 FQDESV (reference sequence). The CDR3 DNA follows: TGTGCCAGCAGCTTAACCGGGACAGGGTGGCAAGAGACCCAGTACTTC. This sequence encodes CASSLTGTGWQETQYF.